This TCR beta chain comes out of a study of blood T cell repertoires in COVID-19. Study in general: In each case, the material was cDNA or gDNA derived from T cells, B-cell-depleted T cells, or PBMCs.

In the study's own analysis: Estimation of nucleated cell counts was performed using reference gene primer amplification. Some clones are missing from TCRdb's copy, which holds only in-frame ones; the method was immunoSEQ multiplex PCR. The DNA was the basis for D and trimming; V, J and clone size are from that table. The sample lists roughly 98,000 clones; around four fifths were seen once. This clone came up a few times. Sequenced material: peripheral blood. The origin of this receptor is a woman aged 70-85 years with active or convalescent COVID-19.

The CDR3 sequence: CASSLPGGNEKLFF. CDR3 nucleotide sequence: TGTGCCAGCAGCTTGCCCGGGGGGAATGAAAAACTGTTTTTT. The V and J genes are TRBV5-5 and TRBJ1-4; the D gene is possibly TRBD1 (5 bases). There are 14 residues in the CDR3. V gave up 1 base and J gave up 5 bases, with 9 bases separating them. Per the germline V gene, CDR1 is SGHKS and CDR2 is YYEKEE (reference sequence).